The 21 T cell receptor beta chains below all came from one sample that was sequenced in a study of cytomegalovirus exposure and HLA in healthy donors. Some clones are missing from TCRdb's copy, which holds only in-frame ones; the method was immunoSEQ multiplex PCR. The sample contains 300,000 to 400,000 clones, roughly 88% of which appear only once. Sequenced: PBMCs. These receptors all come from a woman younger than 35 in good health and CMV-seronegative.

The rearrangement links TRBV4-1 to TRBJ2-2; no definite D call. V was pared by 3 bases and J by 7 bases, with 21 bases between. CDR1 and CDR2 (germline): MGHRA, YSYEKL. CDR3 length equals 17 residues. The CDR3 spells CASSHLQSMGNGGELFF. The CDR3 region has the DNA TGCGCCAGCAGCCATTTACAGTCAATGGGCAACGGCGGGGAGCTGTTTTTT.

This clone was seen a single time. V is TRBV30 and J is TRBJ1-1; perhaps TRBD1 as D (5 bases). This CDR3 contains 12 residues. CDR1 is GTSNPN and CDR2 is SVGIG in the germline V gene (reference sequence). Trimming shortened V by 5 bases and J by 4 bases, and 11 bases separated the two germline ends. CDR3 residues: CAWDRGGTEAFF. The CDR3 DNA reads TGTGCCTGGGATAGGGGCGGCACTGAAGCTTTCTTT.

This clone was observed once. The CDR3 is CASSDQAGIYNQPQHF. For the CDR3, the DNA is TGTGCCAGCAGTGACCAGGCGGGGATTTACAATCAGCCCCAGCATTTT. This chain links TRBV6-1 with TRBJ1-5, with no clear D. Germline V gene lookup returns CDR1 MNHNS and CDR2 SASEGT. The CDR3 has 16 residues. Between the trimmed V and J ends, which lost 3 bases and 3 bases, there was a span of 15 bases.

The gene calls are TRBV5-1 and TRBJ2-3; 8 nucleotides match TRBD1. The trim removed 4 bases at V and 2 bases at J, leaving 3 bases unmatched. Germline V gives CDR1 SGHRS, CDR2 YFSETQ. This CDR3 has 14 residues. CDR3 region: CASSRDRLTDTQYF. As DNA, the CDR3 is TGCGCCAGCAGCCGGGACAGGCTCACAGATACGCAGTATTTT.

The table lists this clone with a count of one. This rearrangement joins TRBV6-5 to TRBJ1-3; D is uncertain. Trimming removed 5 bases from V and 0 bases from J, with 8 bases in between. The CDR3 covers 14 residues. The germline V gene encodes CDR1 MNHEY and CDR2 SVGAGI. Here the CDR3 DNA reads TGTGCCAGCAGTAAGCCTAGCTCTGGAAACACCATATATTTT. It encodes CASSKPSSGNTIYF.

Only a few counts were recorded for this clone. V and J are TRBV7-9 and TRBJ1-2; D unclear. There are 15 residues in the CDR3. Per the germline V gene, CDR1 is SEHNR and CDR2 is FQNEAQ (reference sequence). V lost 5 bases, J lost 0 bases, and 13 bases lay in between. CDR3 sequence (DNA): TGTGCCAGCAGCGAATCCACCGGGGCTAACTATGGCTACACCTTC. Translation gives CASSESTGANYGYTF.

The V gene is TRBV6-6, the J gene TRBJ2-7; 7 bases align to TRBD1. There are 14 residues in the CDR3. Germline V CDR1 and CDR2: MNHNY, SVGAGI (reference sequence). With V trimmed by 6 bases and J by 6 bases, 11 bases remained unmatched. This CDR3 is CASRSDREVIEQYF. The CDR3 coding sequence is TGTGCCAGCAGATCCGACAGGGAAGTTATCGAGCAGTACTTC.

The J gene is TRBJ2-7, the V gene TRBV21-1; the D call of TRBD2 is as the table states it, not checked on the DNA. TRBV21-1 is marked as a pseudogene. CDR3 length: 13 residues. CDR3 region: CASSPRYSYEQYF. CDR3 nucleotide sequence: TGTGCCAGCAGCCCGCGCTACTCCTACGAGCAGTACTTC.

The V and J genes are TRBV5-1 and TRBJ2-3, with TRBD2 identical over 10 bases. This CDR3 region has 19 residues. The germline gives CDR1 SGHRS, CDR2 YFSETQ. With V trimmed by 1 base and J by 4 bases, 15 bases remained unmatched. CDR3 sequence: CASSLWVAGLAGVSDTQYF. The CDR3, as DNA: TGCGCCAGCAGCTTGTGGGTCGCAGGTCTAGCGGGGGTTTCAGATACGCAGTATTTT.

The chain carries TRBV5-4 and TRBJ2-1, with unresolved D. From germline, CDR1 is SGHNT and CDR2 YYREEE (reference sequence). There are 12 residues in the CDR3. Trimming took 0 bases from V and 7 from J, leaving 5 bases between them. CDR3 protein: CASSLERNEQFF. The CDR3 DNA is TGTGCCAGCAGCTTGGAGAGGAATGAGCAGTTCTTC.

This clone was seen only once. V gene TRBV2 combines with J gene TRBJ1-5; no firm D call. The CDR3 consists of 15 residues. Trimming stripped 6 bases from V and 9 bases from J, with 21 bases between. Germline loops: CDR1 SNHLY, CDR2 FYNNEI. CDR3 protein: CASRSQDVLSGPQHF. The CDR3 nucleotides are TGTGCCAGCAGATCCCAAGACGTACTTTCAGGGCCCCAGCATTTT.

The chain employs TRBV6-1 and TRBJ2-1; D might be TRBD2 (6 bases). V lost 0 bases to trimming and J lost 8 bases, with 14 bases between them. The germline V gene has CDR1 MNHNS and CDR2 SASEGT. CDR3 length: 15 amino acids. CDR3 nucleotide sequence: TGTGCCAGCAGTGAAGCTAGCGGAGGATATGATGAGCAGTTCTTC. It codes for CASSEASGGYDEQFF.

This chain joins TRBV28 and TRBJ1-2; D not certain. V gave up 6 bases and J gave up 4 bases, with 15 bases separating them. The CDR3 is made up of 14 amino acids. Looked up from germline, CDR1 is MDHEN and CDR2 is SYDVKM. CDR3 protein: CASSELRATYGYTF. CDR3 DNA: TGTGCCAGCAGCGAATTGAGGGCGACCTATGGCTACACCTTC.

This clone showed up just once. The chain joins TRBV28 to TRBJ2-6; no definite D call. The V end was cut by 4 bases, the J end by 4 bases, with 8 bases between. The CDR3 is 14 residues long. CDR1 and CDR2 from the germline V gene are MDHEN and SYDVKM. CDR3 sequence: CASSYQSGANVLTF. Written as DNA, the CDR3 is TGTGCCAGCAGTTACCAGTCCGGGGCCAACGTCCTGACTTTC. Complete variable domain (other parts from reference TRBV28 and TRBJ2-6): DVKVTQSSRYLVKRTGEKVFLECVQDMDHENMFWYRQDPGLGLRLIYFSYDVKMKEKGDIPEGYSVSREKKERFSLILESASTNQTSMYLCASSYQSGANVLTFGAGSRLTVL.

CDR3 nucleotides: TGTGCCAGCAGGACTGGGACAGTTAGCACAGATACGCAGTATTTT. Translated, it gives CASRTGTVSTDTQYF. V is TRBV5-6 and J is TRBJ2-3; 7 bases align to TRBD1. J was trimmed by 0 bases and V by 5 bases; bases with no gene match: 6. Per the germline V gene, CDR1 is SGHDT and CDR2 is YYEEEE. There are 15 residues in the CDR3.

This chain uses TRBV28 with TRBJ2-5; perhaps TRBD2 as D (6 bases). The germline CDR1 and CDR2 sequences are MDHEN and SYDVKM. The CDR3 has 12 residues. The V end was cut by 5 bases, the J end by 5 bases, with 9 bases between. Here the CDR3 DNA reads TGTGCCAGCAGTACTAGCTTTGAGACCCAGTACTTC. Translation gives CASSTSFETQYF.

The chain joins TRBV27 to TRBJ2-2; no definite D call. This CDR3 spans 13 amino acids. Germline V gene lookup returns CDR1 MNHEY and CDR2 SMNVEV (reference sequence). Trimming removed 2 bases at V and 9 bases at J, with 10 bases between. The CDR3 loop is CASSLGPDRELFF. In DNA form, the CDR3 reads TGTGCCAGCAGTTTAGGCCCTGACAGGGAGCTGTTTTTT.

The chain combines TRBV5-1 with TRBJ1-2; the D gene is possibly TRBD1 (5 bases). The germline CDR1 and CDR2 sequences are SGHRS and YFSETQ. V shed 5 bases and J shed 4 bases, with 12 bases lying between them. CDR3 size: 13 residues. The CDR3 region has the DNA TGCGCCAGCAGACCAGACAGTGTCTATGGCTACACCTTC. Protein: CASRPDSVYGYTF.

In nucleotides, the CDR3 is TGCGCCAGCAGCCAAGATTGGGTAGGCAGGGGTAATGAAAAACTGTTTTTT. This gives the protein CASSQDWVGRGNEKLFF. The chain joins TRBV4-1 to TRBJ1-4, with D perhaps matching TRBD1 (6 bases). The V gene's germline CDR1 is MGHRA and CDR2 YSYEKL. Trimming removed 0 bases from V and 4 bases from J, with 15 bases in between. This CDR3 spans 17 amino acids.

CDR3 sequence reads: CASSRDRGTDTQYF. The CDR3 DNA is TGTGCCAGCAGCCGGGACAGGGGCACAGATACGCAGTATTTT. The chain employs TRBV2 and TRBJ2-3; 9 bases are shared with TRBD1. The germline CDR1 and CDR2 sequences are SNHLY and FYNNEI. Losses at the gene ends were 6 bases for V and 1 base for J; bases not matched to a gene: 2. The CDR3 length is 14 residues.

The CDR3 here is CASSPTSLSTDTQYF. CDR3 nucleotides: TGTGCCAGCAGCCCAACTAGCCTTAGCACAGATACGCAGTATTTT. The chain has TRBV9 and TRBJ2-3; the D gene is possibly TRBD2 (6 bases). The germline CDR1 and CDR2 sequences are SGDLS and YYNGEE. V gave up 4 bases and J gave up 0 bases, with 12 bases separating them. The CDR3 spans 15 residues.